Below, 13 T cell receptor beta chains from the same sample are listed, as sequenced in a study of blood T cell repertoires in COVID-19. Only in-frame clones appear in the TCRdb table, and some are missing; sequencing was by immunoSEQ multiplex PCR. Here the sample spans under 150,000 clones, about 88% being singletons. The sample taken for sequencing was PBMCs or T cells enriched from blood (not recorded which). The source of these receptors is a woman aged 45 to 65 who had recovered from COVID-19.

V and J are TRBV7-6 and TRBJ2-7, with D uncertain. The germline CDR1 and CDR2 sequences are SGHVS and FNYEAQ. Trimming removed 0 bases from V and 1 base from J, with 10 bases in between. The CDR3 spans 15 residues. The CDR3 DNA reads as TGTGCCAGCAGCTTAGCCTCAGGCTCTTCCTACGAGCAGTACTTC. Translation: CASSLASGSSYEQYF. The whole variable domain, filled in from reference TRBV7-6 and TRBJ2-7, reads GAGVSQSPRYKVTKRGQDVALRCDPISGHVSLYWYRQALGQGPEFLTYFNYEAQQDKSGLPNDRFSAERPEGSISTLTIQRTEQRDSAMYRCASSLASGSSYEQYFGPGTRLTVT.

The chain combines TRBV18 with TRBJ2-1, with 10 bases that match TRBD2. This CDR3 has 15 amino acids. V trimming: 5 bases; J trimming: 9 bases; junction bases outside the gene matches: 10. CDR1 KGHSH and CDR2 LQKENI come from the germline V gene. DNA for the CDR3: TGTGCCAGCTCATCTAAGCGGGGGGGCCGTGTTGAGCAGTTCTTC. Its protein product is CASSSKRGGRVEQFF.

This chain joins TRBV4-1 and TRBJ1-5, with TRBD1 as a possible D gene (6 bases). The length of the CDR3 is 14 residues. Trimming cost V 5 bases and J 3 bases, with 11 bases left between them. Germline CDR1 is MGHRA and CDR2 is YSYEKL. The CDR3 spells CASSNGQPNQPQHF. The CDR3 DNA is TGCGCCAGCAGCAACGGACAGCCCAATCAGCCCCAGCATTTT.

The chain is built from TRBV19 and TRBJ2-3, with a weak D call TRBD2 (5 bases). CDR1 is LNHDA and CDR2 is SQIVND in the germline V gene (reference sequence). CDR3 length: 14 amino acids. With 3 bases removed from V and 3 bases from J, the gap between germline ends came to 10 bases. The CDR3 DNA reads TGTGCCAGTAGTATTGTTCGGGGAACAGATACGCAGTATTTT. Translation: CASSIVRGTDTQYF.

The chain is built from TRBV6-1 and TRBJ2-5; 9 nucleotides line up with TRBD1. The CDR3 length is 14 residues. The V gene end was trimmed by 3 bases and the J gene end by 5 bases; junction bases not matched to a gene: 4. Per the germline V gene, CDR1 is MNHNS and CDR2 is SASEGT. CDR3 sequence: CASSDGTGTETQYF. The CDR3, as DNA: TGTGCCAGCAGTGATGGGACAGGGACGGAGACCCAGTACTTC.

The chain carries TRBV7-2 and TRBJ1-1; D not certain. V lost 5 bases and J 2 bases, leaving 12 bases between the germline ends. This CDR3 is 14 amino acids long. The V gene's germline CDR1 is SGHTA and CDR2 FQGNSA. The DNA for the CDR3 is TGTGCCAGCAGCGATCGTACAGATAACACTGAAGCTTTCTTT. Its translation is CASSDRTDNTEAFF.

The chain has TRBV5-1 and TRBJ1-2, with D maybe TRBD1 (5 bases). The V end lost 5 bases, the J end lost 6 bases, and 14 bases lay between the germline ends. This CDR3 contains 13 residues. Germline lookup yields CDR1 SGHRS and CDR2 YFSETQ. In DNA, the CDR3 is TGCGCCAGCAGAGACAGTTCTAAAAATGGCTACACCTTC. It translates to CASRDSSKNGYTF.

The chain is built from TRBV24-1 and TRBJ2-1; 8 positions match TRBD2. CDR1 and CDR2 from the germline V gene are KGHDR and SFDVKD. J lost 8 bases, V lost 4 bases, and 9 bases had no gene match. The CDR3 is 15 amino acids. The CDR3, as DNA: TGTGCCACCAGTGAGGCCAGCGGGGGAATCCATGAGCAGTTCTTC. It yields the protein CATSEASGGIHEQFF.

This clone has a handful of counts. CDR3 loop: CAISEGQGWGYTF. The CDR3 DNA is TGTGCCATCAGTGAAGGACAGGGGTGGGGCTACACCTTC. The J gene is TRBJ1-2, the V gene TRBV10-3; 9 nucleotides agree with TRBD1. The CDR3 has 13 residues. V lost 3 bases to trimming and J lost 8 bases; unmatched junction nucleotides: 4. Germline V lookup: CDR1 ENHRY, CDR2 SYGVKD.

The chain links TRBV10-2 to TRBJ2-4; the D gene is possibly TRBD1 (5 bases). The CDR3 is 12 amino acids. Germline V gives CDR1 WSHSY, CDR2 SAAADI. V lost 4 bases, J lost 5 bases, and 6 bases lay in between. The CDR3 loop reads CASSATENIQYF. The DNA of the CDR3 is TGCGCCAGCAGTGCGACAGAAAACATTCAGTACTTC.

V usage is TRBV9 and J usage is TRBJ2-3; 14 bases map to TRBD2. Germline CDR1 is SGDLS and CDR2 is YYNGEE. V shed 4 bases and J 0 bases; nucleotides not matched to a gene: 4. The CDR3 length is 17 residues. The CDR3 nucleotides read TGTGCCAGCAGCTTGTGGACTAGCGGGGGGAGCACAGATACGCAGTATTTT. Translating it yields CASSLWTSGGSTDTQYF.

This chain connects TRBV11-2 to TRBJ1-1, with 10 nucleotides matching TRBD1. The V segment lost 5 bases and the J segment 6 bases; nucleotides outside the gene matches: 9. Germline V gene sequence: CDR1 SGHAT, CDR2 FQNNGV. The CDR3 sequence is 15 residues long. CDR3 bases: TGTGCCAGCAGCCGAAGGACAGGGGGGAGGGCTGAAGCTTTCTTT. This translates into CASSRRTGGRAEAFF.

There are a few counts of this clone. The chain couples TRBV9 to TRBJ1-1; D is possibly TRBD1 (5 bases). The germline V gene has CDR1 SGDLS and CDR2 YYNGEE. This CDR3 has 14 residues. The V and J ends lost 4 bases and 6 bases respectively, with 16 bases between them. CDR3 sequence: CASSFREAKAEAFF. In nucleotides, the CDR3 is TGTGCCAGCAGCTTCAGGGAAGCTAAGGCTGAAGCTTTCTTT.